This T cell receptor (beta chain) was obtained from a study of T cell responses to AZD1222 COVID-19 vaccine. The germline gives CDR1 SGDLS, CDR2 YYNGEE. The CDR3 extends over 15 amino acids. V was shortened by 5 bases and J by 5 bases, with 14 bases between the two germline ends. Findings and caveats of the study: Regions 160-218 and 743-854 dominated among vaccine-associated CD4 TCRs spanning spike. As reported, nearly half of all spike-specific TCRs target variant regions that are unmutated.

Produced via immunoSEQ multiplex PCR; TCRdb's table is partial and in-frame only. Seen here are some 110,000 clones, roughly 90% observed once, and the top ten hold under 5%. As concerns this clone: Antigen unknown.

The sample was peripheral blood, taken on day 0 of AZD1222 vaccination. The origin of this receptor is an adult in good health. J is TRBJ1-6 and V is TRBV9; D is possibly TRBD1 (6 bases). In nucleotides, the CDR3 is TGTGCCAGCAGTGGTGGACAGCCAAATAATTCACCCCTCCACTTT. Its translation is CASSGGQPNNSPLHF.